Reported below is one TCR beta chain. The antigen remains unidentified. These data originate in a study of CD8+ T cells in alopecia areata. Extraction and reverse transcription of RNA yielded cDNA as the sequencing template. Assay: immunoSEQ multiplex PCR; the TCRdb copy retains only in-frame clones and omits some. The repertoire has 110,000 or so clones, 55% to 60% of them found once; the top ten carry 20% to 30%. The V end was cut by 0 bases, the J end by 5 bases, with 16 bases between. CDR1 and CDR2 (germline): SEHNR, FQNEAQ (reference sequence). The CDR3 covers 16 residues. Study observations and caveats: Scalp sample data also include resident alphabeta T cells from normal skin. Patients shared TCRs less clearly than mice did, possibly for HLA-related reasons. Higher clonality than in normal scalp was seen in lesional scalp, especially alopecia totalis/universalis.

The material sequenced was NKG2D-low CD8+ T cells sorted from blood. This clonotype was sampled from a human donor with alopecia areata. This sequence joins TRBV7-9 and TRBJ2-5, with D possibly TRBD2 on 6 matching bases. The CDR3 reads CASSLAAGQSGETQYF. Here the CDR3 DNA reads TGTGCCAGCAGCTTAGCGGCGGGGCAGTCCGGGGAGACCCAGTACTTC.